The subject of this entry is one T cell receptor beta chain. This sample was taken from a study of Graves' ophthalmopathy and Graves' hyperthyroidism. V dropped 1 base and J dropped 1 base, with 14 bases sitting between them. CDR1 is LNHNV and CDR2 is YYDKDF in the germline V gene (reference sequence). The CDR3 consists of 18 residues. RNA transcripts were the template, and TCR beta CDR3 regions were amplified from them. HTBI primers primed a first-round RT-PCR, and a second-round multiplex PCR followed. Using its own MiXCR run on the multiplex PCR reads, TCRdb lists one record per CDR3 protein. The table includes over a million distinct CDR3 sequences, approximately 35% detected once.

This sequence was found in an adult man with Graves' hyperthyroidism. The sequencing sample was made of peripheral blood or thyroid tissue (not recorded which). The genes are TRBV15 and TRBJ2-6; the D is unclear. CDR3 loop: CATSRVWQLLSGANVLTF. The CDR3 nucleotides are TGTGCCACCAGCAGAGTTTGGCAGCTATTATCTGGGGCCAACGTCCTGACTTTC.